Presented here are 20 T cell receptor beta chains from one specimen sequenced in a study of OX40 agonist ivuxolimab in advanced cancers. Profiling relied on immunoSEQ multiplex PCR, and the TCRdb table lists in-frame clones only, not all of them. This sample has some 58,000 clones; approximately 86% occur once, and the top ten carry 0.76%. This sample comprised CD4+ or CD8+ T cells sorted from blood, obtained in a trial of the OX40 agonist ivuxolimab. The origin of the receptors is an adult with an advanced solid tumor such as melanoma, head and neck, liver or kidney cancer.

V gene TRBV28 combines with J gene TRBJ2-7; 11 bases are shared with TRBD1. Germline CDR1 and CDR2: MDHEN and SYDVKM. This CDR3 has 14 amino acids. Unmatched junction bases numbered 1, after V lost 6 bases and J lost 0 bases. The CDR3 loop is CASRGTGGSYEQYF. DNA of the CDR3: TGTGCCAGCAGGGGGACAGGGGGCTCCTACGAGCAGTACTTC. The full variable domain, in which reference TRBV28 and TRBJ2-7 provide the parts outside the CDR3, is DVKVTQSSRYLVKRTGEKVFLECVQDMDHENMFWYRQDPGLGLRLIYFSYDVKMKEKGDIPEGYSVSREKKERFSLILESASTNQTSMYLCASRGTGGSYEQYFGPGTRLTVT.

This chain uses TRBV7-9 with TRBJ1-2, with no clear D. The CDR3 consists of 11 residues. CDR1 and CDR2 from the germline V gene are SEHNR and FQNEAQ (reference sequence). Trimming cost V 3 bases and J 7 bases, with 6 bases left between them. CDR3 loop: CASSLTAGYTF. Here the CDR3 DNA reads TGTGCCAGCAGCTTGACGGCTGGCTACACCTTC. Based on the CDR3 plus reference TRBV7-9 and TRBJ1-2, the full variable domain is DTGVSQNPRHKITKRGQNVTFRCDPISEHNRLYWYRQTLGQGPEFLTYFQNEAQLEKSRLLSDRFSAERPKGSFSTLEIQRTEQGDSAMYLCASSLTAGYTFGSGTRLTVV.

The V call is TRBV11-2, the J call TRBJ1-5, with unresolved D. Germline CDR1 and CDR2: SGHAT and FQNNGV. Trimming cost V 3 bases and J 2 bases, with 11 bases left between them. The length of the CDR3 is 15 residues. The CDR3 sequence: CASSFPTRGNQPQHF. The DNA of the CDR3 is TGTGCCAGCAGCTTCCCGACAAGGGGCAATCAGCCCCAGCATTTT. The entire variable domain, with the rest obtained from reference TRBV11-2 and TRBJ1-5, is as follows: EAGVAQSPRYKIIEKRQSVAFWCNPISGHATLYWYQQILGQGPKLLIQFQNNGVVDDSQLPKDRFSAERLKGVDSTLKIQPAKLEDSAVYLCASSFPTRGNQPQHFGDGTRLSIL.

The chain links TRBV4-2 to TRBJ2-2; a possible D gene is TRBD2 (6 bases). In germline, CDR1 is LGHNA, CDR2 YNFKEQ. The ends were cut back, 0 bases at V and 1 base at J, with 9 bases in the middle. CDR3 length: 16 residues. CDR3 DNA sequence: TGTGCCAGCAGCCAAGAGGTGGGAGGGAACACCGGGGAGCTGTTTTTT. Protein: CASSQEVGGNTGELFF.

The chain joins TRBV30 to TRBJ2-1, with a tentative D call TRBD2 (6 bases). The CDR3 contains 13 residues. From germline, CDR1 is GTSNPN and CDR2 SVGIG (reference sequence). The V end lost 3 bases, the J end lost 6 bases, and 12 bases lay between the germline ends. The CDR3 DNA follows: TGTGCCTGGAGAGGGGACTTGACCAATGAGCAGTTCTTC. It specifies CAWRGDLTNEQFF.

J is TRBJ2-7 and V is TRBV5-6, with D perhaps being TRBD1 or TRBD2 (5 bases each). The V gene lost 5 bases and the J gene lost 7 bases, with 16 bases spanning the gap. There are 13 residues in the CDR3. Germline V gene lookup returns CDR1 SGHDT and CDR2 YYEEEE. In DNA form, the CDR3 reads TGTGCCAGCAGGGCACCGGGGCAGAGGGAGCAGTACTTC. It encodes CASRAPGQREQYF.

V gene TRBV11-2 combines with J gene TRBJ2-3; maybe TRBD2 (6 bases). The CDR3 contains 13 residues. Per germline, CDR1 SGHAT and CDR2 FQNNGV. V dropped 7 bases and J dropped 0 bases, with 8 bases sitting between them. In nucleotides, the CDR3 is TGTGCCAGCACGGGGGAAAGCACAGATACGCAGTATTTT. Residues: CASTGESTDTQYF.

V gene TRBV6-1 combines with J gene TRBJ1-2, with D unresolved. Per germline, CDR1 MNHNS and CDR2 SASEGT. The V gene lost 3 bases and the J gene lost 4 bases, with 9 bases spanning the gap. This CDR3 spans 13 amino acids. The CDR3 is CASSDSVGYGYTF. The CDR3 region has the DNA TGTGCCAGCAGTGATTCTGTAGGCTATGGCTACACCTTC.

This chain links TRBV11-2 with TRBJ2-3; no clear D gene. The V gene's germline CDR1 is SGHAT and CDR2 FQNNGV. V shed 1 base and J shed 2 bases, with 10 bases lying between them. The CDR3 is 15 amino acids. The CDR3 region is CASSLGAEPTDTQYF. The CDR3 nucleotides are TGTGCCAGCAGCTTAGGGGCAGAACCCACAGATACGCAGTATTTT.

J is TRBJ1-4 and V is TRBV28; D unresolved. Germline CDR1 reads MDHEN; CDR2 reads SYDVKM. The CDR3 is 15 amino acids. The V end was cut by 6 bases, the J end by 2 bases, with 13 bases between. The CDR3 coding sequence is TGTGCCAGCAGCACCTTAGGACTGACTAATGAAAAACTGTTTTTT. Encoded protein: CASSTLGLTNEKLFF.

DNA for the CDR3: TGTGCCAGCAGCACCTCCGGGAGGGCCCTCAATGAGCAGTTCTTC. As protein: CASSTSGRALNEQFF. This chain connects TRBV7-9 to TRBJ2-1; 8 bases line up with TRBD2. Per germline, CDR1 SEHNR and CDR2 FQNEAQ (reference sequence). The CDR3 runs to 15 residues. V was pared by 5 bases and J by 6 bases, with 9 bases of the junction left unmatched.

The genes are TRBV7-2 and TRBJ2-1; D gene unclear. The CDR3 has 13 residues. The V and J ends lost 5 bases and 5 bases respectively, with 10 bases between them. Germline-derived CDR1 and CDR2 are SGHTA and FQGNSA. As DNA, the CDR3 is TGTGCCAGCAGCCTCGCTTCTGACAATGAGCAGTTCTTC. This encodes CASSLASDNEQFF.

V gene TRBV28 combines with J gene TRBJ1-5, with TRBD1 as a possible D gene (6 bases). CDR3 length: 15 residues. CDR1 and CDR2 from the germline V gene are MDHEN and SYDVKM. V was shortened by 10 bases and J by 2 bases, with 18 bases between the two germline ends. The CDR3 reads CAITWGRGGNQPQHF. The CDR3 region has the DNA TGTGCCATTACGTGGGGCAGGGGAGGCAATCAGCCCCAGCATTTT. Using reference TRBV28 and TRBJ1-5 for the parts outside the CDR3, the full variable domain is DVKVTQSSRYLVKRTGEKVFLECVQDMDHENMFWYRQDPGLGLRLIYFSYDVKMKEKGDIPEGYSVSREKKERFSLILESASTNQTSMYLCAITWGRGGNQPQHFGDGTRLSIL.

The CDR3 sequence: CASSAGTSGSIYEQYF. The CDR3 DNA sequence: TGTGCCAGCAGCGCCGGGACTAGCGGGAGTATATACGAGCAGTACTTC. The chain is built from TRBV9 and TRBJ2-7; 14 nucleotides agree with TRBD2. The germline V gene has CDR1 SGDLS and CDR2 YYNGEE. The CDR3 loop spans 16 amino acids. The V and J ends lost 3 bases and 4 bases, in that order; junction bases with no gene match: 6.

The chain links TRBV4-1 to TRBJ2-1; 8 nucleotides match TRBD2. From germline, CDR1 is MGHRA and CDR2 YSYEKL. The CDR3 extends over 17 amino acids. V lost 0 bases and J lost 5; bases outside the gene matches: 9. The CDR3 loop reads CASSQDFVGRGHNEQFF. DNA for the CDR3: TGCGCCAGCAGCCAAGATTTCGTCGGGAGGGGTCACAATGAGCAGTTCTTC.

Here the CDR3 DNA reads TGCGCCAGCAGGGAGGATAGCAATCAGCCCCAGCATTTT. Its protein is CASREDSNQPQHF. This chain joins TRBV5-1 and TRBJ1-5; D ambiguous. With 5 bases removed from V and 0 bases from J, the gap between germline ends came to 6 bases. CDR1 is SGHRS and CDR2 is YFSETQ in the germline V gene. This CDR3 region has 13 residues.

The CDR3: CASRTGLAGGSNTGELFF. CDR3 nucleotide sequence: TGTGCCAGCAGGACGGGACTAGCGGGAGGGTCGAACACCGGGGAGCTGTTTTTT. The chain recombines TRBV2 with TRBJ2-2, with 16 bases aligning to TRBD2. With V trimmed by 6 bases and J by 0 bases, 4 bases remained unmatched. This CDR3 spans 18 amino acids. The germline V gene encodes CDR1 SNHLY and CDR2 FYNNEI.

The gene calls are TRBV5-1 and TRBJ2-5; 9 positions match TRBD2. CDR3 size: 16 residues. Germline trimming cut 0 bases from V and 2 bases from J; bases unmatched to any gene: 5. CDR1 and CDR2 from the germline V gene are SGHRS and YFSETQ. In DNA, the CDR3 is TGCGCCAGCAGCTTGGCCCTAGCGGGACTTCAAGAGACCCAGTACTTC. It translates to CASSLALAGLQETQYF.

The V gene is TRBV19, the J gene TRBJ1-1, with D possibly TRBD1 on 5 matching bases. With 6 bases removed from V and 4 bases from J, the gap between germline ends came to 18 bases. Germline V lookup: CDR1 LNHDA, CDR2 SQIVND (reference sequence). CDR3 length: 15 amino acids. CDR3 in amino acids: CASSPSIPGITEAFF. The CDR3 DNA reads as TGTGCCAGTAGCCCTTCCATTCCAGGGATCACTGAAGCTTTCTTT.

This chain uses TRBV14 with TRBJ2-7, with 8 bases matching TRBD2. V shed 5 bases, J shed 4 bases, and the junction held 13 bases outside the gene matches. The CDR3 has 16 residues. From germline, CDR1 is SGHDN and CDR2 FVKESK. The CDR3 loop reads CASSSMDGGDRYEQYF. In DNA form, the CDR3 reads TGTGCCAGCAGCTCTATGGACGGGGGGGATCGATACGAGCAGTACTTC.